This record looks at one T cell receptor beta chain sequence and its context. Its antigen has not been determined. No much larger clone is present one base from it, and per-base qualities are unavailable. The data are from a study of shared T cell receptors in the human thymus (dated by TCRdb to the early 2020s). With respect to the entire study: The study investigated the way shared, self-reactive T-cell receptor alpha chains are produced in the human thymus.

The CDR3 spans 13 residues, from the cysteine through the phenylalanine. Only the CDR3 DNA is retained, 39 bases long and in frame from the first base. Trimming accounts for 7 bases at V and 6 bases at J, while the number of junction bases matched to no gene is 4. The germline V gene encodes CDR1 MNHNY and CDR2 SVGAGI (reference sequence). Libraries were constructed by the immunoSEQ multiplex PCR assay. This immuneACCESS table, as held by TCRdb, lists in-frame sequences with V and J called but not all clones. Of the missing ones, under half trace to an unresolved V gene in checked studies; the others have no known cause. For this sample the table gives hundreds of thousands of clones, of which more than 75% were detected only once. Together, the top ten hold 0.0094% of the sample. The same specimen was also included in a second study, on human thymus T cells. As the second study states: Donors were immunologically healthy infants undergoing open corrective cardiac surgery for congenital heart defects in Finland. Thymus tissue was collected as surgical resects that were removed during corrective cardiac surgery. Both the thymic and the peripheral blood repertoires appeared to show biased V and J gene segment usage. According to the related research, thymic TCR repertoires were highly overlapping among unrelated individuals. TCR alpha and beta repertoires from about 8 infant thymus samples and a few related peripheral blood samples were characterized in the study. The cohort included about 6 male and two female infants, with donor ages spanning 7 to 244 days. Thymocytes were mechanically released from the tissue and were stored as pellets of about 10-30 million cells at -70 degrees C. A QIAsymphony instrument was used to extract genomic DNA from frozen cell pellets. The immunoSEQ multiplex PCR assay was used to amplify the TCRB and TCRAD loci from a standardized amount of quality-controlled genomic DNA. The amplicons covered the V(D)J region and were long enough to include the CDR3 and to identify the V and J genes. Through the commercial immunoSEQ service, the amplicons were sequenced on an Illumina platform. Primer bias and sequencing errors were corrected using previously described methods, and TCRAD and TCRB definitions followed the IMGT database. The repertoires were analysed using immunoSEQ Analyzer 3.0 and VDJTools for basic statistics, V/J segment usage, diversity estimates, rarefaction and pairwise overlap. Diversity was estimated using the Chao1, ChaoE, Efron-Thisted, Shannon and inverse Simpson indices, and was also estimated on datasets down-sampled to the size of the smallest sample. For repertoire overlap, CDR3 nucleotide sequence, V gene and J gene had to match strictly, and clustering was done by Jaccard-based multidimensional scaling. On average, thymus samples gave around 810,000 unique TCRB clonotypes, whereas blood samples gave roughly 84,000.

The rearranged segments are TRBV6-6 and TRBJ2-1, with 9 bases aligning to TRBD1. The sample consisted of thymocytes. The receptor was isolated from a boy under three years old with a congenital heart defect. Donor details come from another sample of the same person, matched by shared clones. This receptor has the CDR3 CASNRDRANEQFF. The DNA is as follows: TGTGCCAGCAATCGGGACAGGGCCAATGAGCAGTTCTTC.